The 21 T cell receptor beta chains below all came from one sample that was sequenced in a study of shared clonotypes between healthy human individuals. Positive CCR7 selection of CD45RO-negative cells yielded the naive CD8 cells, and terminally differentiated effector memory CD45RA+ cells were excluded. This table comes from immunoSEQ multiplex PCR, and its TCRdb copy is limited to in-frame clones, with some not included. The profile shows millions of clones, roughly 94% of them singletons. The material sequenced was naive CD8+ T cells sorted from blood. Receptor source: a man between 18 and 35 years old in good health.

The rearrangement links TRBV2 to TRBJ2-1; D remains unclear. Per the germline V gene, CDR1 is SNHLY and CDR2 is FYNNEI. The CDR3 extends over 13 amino acids. V was pared by 3 bases and J by 4 bases, with 7 bases between. The CDR3 region has the DNA TGTGCCAGCAGTGAGGGCAGATACAATGAGCAGTTCTTC. Translation: CASSEGRYNEQFF.

V and J are TRBV4-3 and TRBJ2-1; the D gene is possibly TRBD2 (5 bases). Germline-derived CDR1 and CDR2 are LGHNA and YSLEER. The CDR3 is made up of 17 amino acids. Trimming cost V 0 bases and J 8 bases, with 20 bases left between them. The CDR3 DNA follows: TGCGCCAGCAGCCAAGATGGTCCGAGGACTGAACACGATGAGCAGTTCTTC. It encodes CASSQDGPRTEHDEQFF.

The rearrangement links TRBV7-9 to TRBJ2-1; D gene ambiguous. The germline CDR1 and CDR2 sequences are SEHNR and FQNEAQ (reference sequence). Trimming took off 0 bases at V and 3 bases at J, with 12 bases between the two ends. CDR3 length: 16 amino acids. The CDR3 DNA sequence: TGTGCCAGCAGCTTAGCGTTGGGCGGAATCTACAATGAGCAGTTCTTC. Protein sequence: CASSLALGGIYNEQFF.

This clone was seen once. V is TRBV27 and J is TRBJ2-7; D gene ambiguous. The V gene lost 0 bases and the J gene lost 4 bases, with 16 bases spanning the gap. CDR3 length equals 16 residues. CDR1 is MNHEY and CDR2 is SMNVEV in the germline V gene (reference sequence). CDR3 nucleotides: TGTGCCAGCAGTTTATCTCCCGGCAGTGCCCTGTACGAGCAGTACTTC. Translating it yields CASSLSPGSALYEQYF.

V gene TRBV6-1 combines with J gene TRBJ2-7, with D perhaps matching TRBD2 (6 bases). Trimming stripped 3 bases from V and 3 bases from J, with 9 bases between. CDR1 and CDR2 (germline): MNHNS, SASEGT. The CDR3 has 13 amino acids. The CDR3 sequence is CASSEGGIYEQYF. DNA of the CDR3: TGTGCCAGCAGTGAGGGGGGAATCTACGAGCAGTACTTC.

The rearrangement uses TRBV11-1 and TRBJ2-2; D assignment may be TRBD1 or TRBD2 (5 bases each). V dropped 4 bases and J dropped 9 bases, with 12 bases sitting between them. CDR3 length: 13 residues. Germline CDR1 and CDR2: SGHAT and FQDESV (reference sequence). In nucleotides, the CDR3 is TGTGCCAGCAGCTGGGGACCGACCTGGGAGCTGTTTTTT. Translated, it gives CASSWGPTWELFF.

This clone occurred once. V and J are TRBV27 and TRBJ2-7; the D is unclear. This CDR3 comprises 14 residues. Per germline, CDR1 MNHEY and CDR2 SMNVEV (reference sequence). The germline V and J ends were trimmed by 2 bases and 2 bases, with 10 bases remaining between them. The CDR3 DNA follows: TGTGCCAGCAGTTTAGTAAGCAAGACCTACGAGCAGTACTTC. Amino acid sequence: CASSLVSKTYEQYF.

This chain links TRBV15 with TRBJ2-3; TRBD2 aligns across 7 bases. CDR3 length: 16 residues. Trimming took 3 bases from V and 5 from J; bases not matched to a gene: 11. CDR1 LNHNV and CDR2 YYDKDF come from the germline V gene (reference sequence). CDR3 bases: TGTGCCACCAGCAGGGGGTGGGGAGGGGATGGAGATACGCAGTATTTT. It translates to CATSRGWGGDGDTQYF.

As concerns this clone: Other nucleotide sequences from this sample produce the same CDR3. V is TRBV14 and J is TRBJ2-7, with D tentatively TRBD1 (6 bases). CDR1 and CDR2 (germline): SGHDN, FVKESK. V was clipped by 1 base and J by 4 bases, with 8 bases between them. This CDR3 comprises 13 residues. As DNA, the CDR3 is TGTGCCAGCAGCCAAGTAACAGGGTACGAGCAGTACTTC. Translation: CASSQVTGYEQYF.

This clone was seen more than once but under ten times. The V and J genes are TRBV5-6 and TRBJ2-7; 7 positions agree with TRBD2. J gave up 5 bases and V 2 bases, and 4 bases lay outside the gene matches. Germline assignment: CDR1 SGHDT and CDR2 YYEEEE. CDR3 length: 13 residues. The CDR3 here is CASSFDGRNEQYF. CDR3 DNA sequence: TGTGCCAGCAGCTTCGACGGGAGGAACGAGCAGTACTTC.

The rearrangement joins TRBV18 to TRBJ2-7; TRBD2 agrees at 14 bases. Germline CDR1 and CDR2: KGHSH and LQKENI. V lost 2 bases to trimming and J lost 4 bases; unmatched junction nucleotides: 10. The CDR3 totals 18 residues. CDR3 loop: CASSPSPTGLAGVYEQYF. In nucleotides, the CDR3 is TGTGCCAGCTCACCATCACCGACGGGACTAGCGGGAGTATACGAGCAGTACTTC.

The chain combines TRBV29-1 with TRBJ2-3; D is unresolved. From germline, CDR1 is SQVTM and CDR2 ANQGSEA. V lost 3 bases to trimming and J lost 3 bases, with 10 bases between them. This CDR3 comprises 13 residues. The CDR3 spells CSVDLRMTDTQYF. The CDR3 DNA is TGCAGCGTTGATTTGAGGATGACAGATACGCAGTATTTT.

CDR3 bases: TGTGCCAGCAGCCCCGTGACAGGCTCCTACGAGCAGTACTTC. Encoded protein: CASSPVTGSYEQYF. This rearrangement joins TRBV21-1 to TRBJ2-7; whether TRBD1, the table's D call, matches the DNA was not checked. TRBV21-1 is a listed pseudogene. The CDR3 spans 14 residues.

Details on this clone: Other DNA sequences from this sample encode an identical CDR3 as well. The chain recombines TRBV30 with TRBJ2-3; a possible D gene is TRBD2 (7 bases). Germline loops: CDR1 GTSNPN, CDR2 SVGIG (reference sequence). The ends were cut back, 0 bases at V and 0 bases at J, with 10 bases in the middle. The CDR3 totals 15 residues. CDR3 region: CAWSVGGASTDTQYF. CDR3 DNA sequence: TGTGCCTGGAGTGTGGGGGGGGCCAGCACAGATACGCAGTATTTT.

Concerning this clone itself: The same CDR3 can be traced to other DNA sequences in this sample. The chain couples TRBV6-5 to TRBJ2-7, with D possibly being TRBD2 (6 bases). The germline gives CDR1 MNHEY, CDR2 SVGAGI. V shed 2 bases and J shed 6 bases, with 11 bases lying between them. The CDR3 sequence is 13 residues long. The CDR3 is CASSYSGGLEQYF. Here the CDR3 DNA reads TGTGCCAGCAGTTACAGTGGGGGACTCGAGCAGTACTTC.

The chain is built from TRBV15 and TRBJ1-6; D not certain. The CDR3 consists of 16 residues. Germline V lookup: CDR1 LNHNV, CDR2 YYDKDF (reference sequence). V lost 5 bases to trimming and J lost 0 bases, with 11 bases between them. CDR3 DNA: TGTGCCACCAGCCGCTACCGACCCTCCTATAATTCACCCCTCCACTTT. Encoded protein: CATSRYRPSYNSPLHF.

The chain couples TRBV29-1 to TRBJ2-5; a possible D gene is TRBD2 (6 bases). Trimming pared 1 base from V and 1 base from J, leaving 10 bases between. The CDR3 has 14 residues. Germline V gene sequence: CDR1 SQVTM, CDR2 ANQGSEA. The CDR3 region is CSVEGWDFQETQYF. CDR3 in DNA: TGCAGCGTTGAAGGCTGGGACTTCCAAGAGACCCAGTACTTC. Combining the CDR3 with reference TRBV29-1 and TRBJ2-5 gives the whole variable domain SAVISQKPSRDICQRGTSLTIQCQVDSQVTMMFWYRQQPGQSLTLIATANQGSEATYESGFVIDKFPISRPNLTFSTLTVSNMSPEDSSIYLCSVEGWDFQETQYFGPGTRLLVL.

This chain joins TRBV6-5 and TRBJ1-4; D gene uncertain. From germline, CDR1 is MNHEY and CDR2 SVGAGI. Trimming removed 2 bases from V and 0 bases from J, with 7 bases in between. The CDR3 runs 15 residues. The CDR3 sequence: CASSYLSATNEKLFF. In nucleotides, the CDR3 is TGTGCCAGCAGTTACCTCTCGGCAACTAATGAAAAACTGTTTTTT.

V and J are TRBV6-5 and TRBJ1-2, with a possible D match to TRBD1 (5 bases). V lost 4 bases and J lost 5, with 11 bases in between. Germline values: CDR1 MNHEY, CDR2 SVGAGI. CDR3 size: 13 residues. CDR3 protein: CASSWGTEYGYTF. DNA of the CDR3: TGTGCCAGCAGTTGGGGGACGGAGTATGGCTACACCTTC.

To note about this clone: This sample also contains other DNA sequences that code for the same CDR3. This rearrangement joins TRBV6-5 to TRBJ1-1, with 8 bases aligning to TRBD1. CDR3 length equals 14 residues. Germline-derived CDR1 and CDR2 are MNHEY and SVGAGI. The V and J ends lost 2 bases and 5 bases, in that order; junction bases with no gene match: 4. CDR3 nucleotides: TGTGCCAGCAGTTACGGACAGGGCGGAACTGAAGCTTTCTTT. Amino acids: CASSYGQGGTEAFF.

This clone has a single count. The chain links TRBV4-1 to TRBJ2-2; 10 nucleotides line up with TRBD1. With V trimmed by 4 bases and J by 4 bases, 12 bases remained unmatched. This CDR3 is 18 amino acids long. Germline CDR1 MGHRA, CDR2 YSYEKL. CDR3 sequence (DNA): TGCGCCAGCAGCCCAAGACAGGGGGCGAACTCAGTCACCGGGGAGCTGTTTTTT. Translated, it gives CASSPRQGANSVTGELFF.